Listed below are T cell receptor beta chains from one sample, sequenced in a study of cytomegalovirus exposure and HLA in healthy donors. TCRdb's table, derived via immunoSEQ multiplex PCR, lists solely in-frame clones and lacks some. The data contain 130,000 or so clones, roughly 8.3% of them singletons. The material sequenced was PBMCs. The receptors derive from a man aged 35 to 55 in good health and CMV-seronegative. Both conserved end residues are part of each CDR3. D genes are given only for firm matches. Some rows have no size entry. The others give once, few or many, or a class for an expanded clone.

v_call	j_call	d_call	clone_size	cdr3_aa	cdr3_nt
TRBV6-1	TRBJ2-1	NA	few	CASSDQWGDNEQFF	TGTGCCAGCAGTGACCAGTGGGGGGACAATGAGCAGTTCTTC
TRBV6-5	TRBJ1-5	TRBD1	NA	CASSSGTVNQPQHF	TGTGCCAGCAGCTCCGGGACAGTCAATCAGCCCCAGCATTTT
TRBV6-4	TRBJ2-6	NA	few	CASSGGEGANVLTF	TGTGCCAGCAGTGGGGGGGAAGGGGCCAACGTCCTGACTTTC
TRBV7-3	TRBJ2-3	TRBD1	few	CASSSGGGRATDTQYF	TGTGCCAGCAGCTCAGGGGGTGGGCGGGCCACAGATACGCAGTATTTT
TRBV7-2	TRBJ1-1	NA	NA	CASSPPWAGYRTEAFF	TGTGCCAGCAGCCCCCCTTGGGCAGGGTATCGCACTGAAGCTTTCTTT
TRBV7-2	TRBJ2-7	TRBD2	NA	CASSWRSGGASGEQYF	TGTGCCAGCAGCTGGAGGTCCGGGGGGGCCTCGGGGGAGCAGTACTTC
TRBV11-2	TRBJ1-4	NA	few	CASSFDGQLNEKLFF	TGTGCCAGCAGCTTCGACGGACAGCTGAATGAAAAACTGTTTTTT
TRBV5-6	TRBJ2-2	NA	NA	CASSTPGPGELFF	TGTGCCAGCAGCACCCCAGGGCCCGGGGAGCTGTTTTTT
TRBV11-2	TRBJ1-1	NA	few	CASSLWEAGGNTEAFF	TGTGCCAGCAGCTTATGGGAGGCCGGGGGGAACACTGAAGCTTTCTTT
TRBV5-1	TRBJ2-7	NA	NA	CASSLARGGNYEQYF	TGCGCCAGCAGCTTGGCCAGGGGAGGGAACTACGAGCAGTACTTC
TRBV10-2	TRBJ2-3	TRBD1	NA	CASRTGQGISTDTQYF	TGCGCCAGCAGGACGGGACAGGGGATCTCCACAGATACGCAGTATTTT
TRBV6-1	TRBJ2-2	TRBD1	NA	CASTRQGETGELFF	TGTGCCAGCACGAGACAGGGGGAAACCGGGGAGCTGTTTTTT